What follows are 14 T cell receptor beta chains derived from one specimen sequenced in a study of cytomegalovirus exposure and HLA in healthy donors. With 60 Vbeta and 13 Jbeta primers, the PCR was carried out. Produced via immunoSEQ multiplex PCR; TCRdb's table is partial and in-frame only. The sample shows about 120,000 clones, around two thirds of them seen only once. The sequenced sample consisted of PBMCs. Receptor source: a human donor in good health.

The chain recombines TRBV27 with TRBJ2-2; a weak D match, TRBD2 (5 bases). The germline CDR1 and CDR2 sequences are MNHEY and SMNVEV (reference sequence). This CDR3 region has 15 residues. Trimming took 3 bases from V and 4 from J, leaving 12 bases between them. CDR3 nucleotides: TGTGCCAGCAGTTTGCACAGAGGGCTCACCGGGGAGCTGTTTTTT. Amino acids: CASSLHRGLTGELFF.

The table lists this clone with a few counts. V usage is TRBV7-2 and J usage is TRBJ2-7; the match to TRBD2 covers 10 bases. The germline V gene encodes CDR1 SGHTA and CDR2 FQGNSA. Unmatched junction bases numbered 4, after V lost 5 bases and J lost 0 bases. The CDR3 consists of 15 residues. CDR3 in amino acids: CASSVGLAASYEQYF. The CDR3 nucleotides are TGTGCCAGCAGCGTAGGACTAGCGGCCTCCTACGAGCAGTACTTC.

The rearrangement joins TRBV18 to TRBJ2-5; D is ambiguous. Germline assignment: CDR1 KGHSH and CDR2 LQKENI. CDR3 length: 15 residues. Trimming pared 2 bases from V and 2 bases from J, leaving 12 bases between. DNA for the CDR3: TGTGCCAGCTCACCAAAGAGCGTCCAACAAGAGACCCAGTACTTC. Translated, it gives CASSPKSVQQETQYF.

The chain recombines TRBV16 with TRBJ2-2, with D perhaps TRBD2 (5 bases). The germline CDR1 and CDR2 sequences are KGHSY and FQNENV. CDR3 length: 15 residues. Between the trimmed V and J ends, which lost 5 bases and 6 bases, there was a span of 16 bases. The DNA for the CDR3 is TGTGCCAGCAGCTCCCAGCGAGGGCGCGCCGGGGAGCTGTTTTTT. This encodes CASSSQRGRAGELFF. Full variable domain (missing parts from reference TRBV16 and TRBJ2-2): GEEVAQTPKHLVRGEGQKAKLYCAPIKGHSYVFWYQQVLKNEFKFLISFQNENVFDETGMPKERFSAKCLPNSPCSLEIQATKLEDSAVYFCASSSQRGRAGELFFGEGSRLTVL.

This clone was counted once. V usage is TRBV7-2 and J usage is TRBJ1-2; D unresolved. Per germline, CDR1 SGHTA and CDR2 FQGNSA. V was shortened by 6 bases and J by 7 bases, with 12 bases between the two germline ends. CDR3 length: 12 residues. The CDR3 sequence is CASRDLGPGYTF. As DNA, the CDR3 is TGTGCCAGCAGAGATCTAGGTCCTGGCTACACCTTC.

The rearrangement joins TRBV18 to TRBJ1-1, with a weak D call TRBD1 (5 bases). V lost 2 bases and J lost 1, with 11 bases in between. This CDR3 spans 15 amino acids. Looked up from germline, CDR1 is KGHSH and CDR2 is LQKENI. The CDR3 DNA is TGTGCCAGCTCACCATATGGGGGGAGGAACACTGAAGCTTTCTTT. This encodes CASSPYGGRNTEAFF. Looking up the rest from reference TRBV18 and TRBJ1-1 gives the full variable domain: NAGVMQNPRHLVRRRGQEARLRCSPMKGHSHVYWYRQLPEEGLKFMVYLQKENIIDESGMPKERFSAEFPKEGPSILRIQQVVRGDSAAYFCASSPYGGRNTEAFFGQGTRLTVV.

CDR3 residues: CASSPGTGNVQPQHF. In DNA form, the CDR3 reads TGTGCCAGCAGTCCCGGGACAGGGAATGTTCAGCCCCAGCATTTT. The J gene is TRBJ1-5, the V gene TRBV28; 9 bases map to TRBD1. Trimming cost V 5 bases and J 6 bases; bases outside gene matches: 8. In germline, CDR1 is MDHEN, CDR2 SYDVKM. The CDR3 has 15 amino acids. Supplemented by reference TRBV28 and TRBJ1-5, the full variable domain reads DVKVTQSSRYLVKRTGEKVFLECVQDMDHENMFWYRQDPGLGLRLIYFSYDVKMKEKGDIPEGYSVSREKKERFSLILESASTNQTSMYLCASSPGTGNVQPQHFGDGTRLSIL.

This rearrangement joins TRBV14 to TRBJ1-1, with D hard to call. There are 15 residues in the CDR3. Germline V lookup: CDR1 SGHDN, CDR2 FVKESK. V lost 0 bases to trimming and J lost 1 base, with 9 bases between them. The CDR3 loop reads CASSQDWASNTEAFF. In nucleotides, the CDR3 is TGTGCCAGCAGCCAAGATTGGGCATCGAACACTGAAGCTTTCTTT.

This chain connects TRBV5-1 to TRBJ1-4, with D perhaps TRBD1 (6 bases). The germline V gene encodes CDR1 SGHRS and CDR2 YFSETQ. V was trimmed by 4 bases and J by 8 bases, leaving 12 bases between them. The CDR3 runs to 13 residues. The DNA of the CDR3 is TGCGCCAGCAGCGAGCGGGGGCGGGAAAAACTGTTTTTT. This codes for CASSERGREKLFF.

The CDR3 here is CASSDSRPHEQYF. Here the CDR3 DNA reads TGTGCCAGCAGTGACTCGCGGCCCCACGAGCAGTACTTC. The chain employs TRBV6-4 and TRBJ2-7; D gene unclear. Germline values: CDR1 MRHNA, CDR2 SNTAGT. CDR3 size: 13 residues. V lost 0 bases to trimming and J lost 5 bases, with 8 bases between them.

The genes are TRBV5-6 and TRBJ1-2; possible D gene TRBD1, 5 bases. The V gene lost 4 bases and the J gene lost 4 bases, with 14 bases spanning the gap. Germline CDR1 reads SGHDT; CDR2 reads YYEEEE. The CDR3 has 14 residues. The CDR3 spells CASSAPRAVYGYTF. The CDR3 DNA reads as TGTGCCAGCAGCGCTCCCAGGGCGGTCTATGGCTACACCTTC.

V usage is TRBV5-1 and J usage is TRBJ2-5; weak D call: TRBD2 (5 bases). The CDR3 extends over 14 amino acids. Between the trimmed V and J ends, which lost 3 bases and 4 bases, there was a span of 13 bases. The V gene's germline CDR1 is SGHRS and CDR2 YFSETQ. CDR3 amino acids: CASSSTTIGETQYF. CDR3 coding DNA: TGCGCCAGCAGCTCGACTACTATCGGAGAGACCCAGTACTTC.

The CDR3 reads CASTQRGSGANVLTF. The DNA for the CDR3 is TGTGCCAGCACTCAGCGAGGCTCTGGGGCCAACGTCCTGACTTTC. The gene calls are TRBV7-9 and TRBJ2-6; no definite D call. Germline CDR1 is SEHNR and CDR2 is FQNEAQ (reference sequence). V was cut by 7 bases and J by 0 bases, with 10 bases left in between. This CDR3 has 15 residues.

This clone was seen only a few times. The V and J genes are TRBV2 and TRBJ2-3, with 9 bases fitting TRBD1. Germline assignment: CDR1 SNHLY and CDR2 FYNNEI. This CDR3 comprises 17 residues. V shed 0 bases and J 3 bases; nucleotides not matched to a gene: 7. The CDR3 DNA reads as TGTGCCAGCAGTGAAGCTCCCTGGGACAGGGTGACAGATACGCAGTATTTT. It specifies CASSEAPWDRVTDTQYF. The complete variable domain, with remaining parts taken from reference TRBV2 and TRBJ2-3, reads EPEVTQTPSHQVTQMGQEVILRCVPISNHLYFYWYRQILGQKVEFLVSFYNNEISEKSEIFDDQFSVERPDGSNFTLKIRSTKLEDSAMYFCASSEAPWDRVTDTQYFGPGTRLTVL.